This T cell receptor beta chain is from a study of cytomegalovirus exposure and HLA in healthy donors. Primers included in the PCR were 60 Vbeta and 13 Jbeta primers. Generated by immunoSEQ multiplex PCR, the TCRdb table keeps only in-frame clones and is missing some. The sample consists of some 180,000 clones, around 82% of them appearing once. In this sample, this clone turned up a few times. Its antigen is still unknown. Study results and limitations: Earlier findings revealed that most TCR beta V segments proved productive either about 87% or about 30% of the time. Based on reports, TCR beta sequences accurately predicted HLA-A and HLA-B alleles for most subjects.

With 4 bases clipped from V and 5 bases from J, the junction kept 8 bases outside the gene matches. This CDR3 region has 16 residues. Germline CDR1 is MNHEY and CDR2 is SVGAGI. This TCR derives from a man aged 40-50 years in good health and CMV-seropositive. The rearrangement joins TRBV6-5 to TRBJ2-1, with 10 bases aligning to TRBD2. Sequenced: PBMCs. CDR3 bases: TGTGCCAGCAGTTCCCACGGGACTAGCGAGGACAATGAGCAGTTCTTC. It specifies CASSSHGTSEDNEQFF.